This T cell receptor (beta chain) appears in the sequencing data of a study of PD-1 blockade in classical Hodgkin lymphoma. Study information: Nivolumab dosed at 3 mg/kg went to patients intravenously every 2 weeks. General study results and limits: TCR diversity in CD4+, not CD8+, cells rose significantly by C4D1. Causes of the repertoire differences remain undefined, possibly disease activity or prior therapy.

Turning to this clone: What it binds is not known.

TCRdb keeps only in-frame clones here, not all; method: immunoSEQ multiplex PCR. Of around 41,000 clones listed, 76% are singletons. CDR1 is MDHEN, CDR2 SYDVKM, per germline. The CDR3 extends over 16 amino acids. The ends lost 5 bases at V and 3 bases at J; junction bases unmatched: 6. With no exception, relapse followed autologous stem cell transplantation in all patients, and brentuximab vedotin exposure varied. Best outcomes ranged across complete response, partial response and progressive disease. This sequence joins TRBV28 and TRBJ2-2; TRBD1 agrees at 10 bases. The sample in question was peripheral blood mononuclear cells (PBMCs), obtained at baseline. The TCR sequence derives from a human donor with classical Hodgkin lymphoma. CDR3 nucleotide sequence: TGTGCCAGCAGTGACCGGGACAGGGGCGACACCGGGGAGCTGTTTTTT. Amino acids: CASSDRDRGDTGELFF.